A selection of T cell receptor beta chains follows, all from one sample in a study of cytotoxic CD8 clonotypes in ibrutinib-treated CLL. The assay was immunoSEQ multiplex PCR, and TCRdb's table has in-frame clones only and misses some. Of roughly 330,000 clones in the sample, roughly two thirds were seen once. Specimen: PBMCs, collected after 36 months of ibrutinib treatment. The receptors stem from a human donor with chronic lymphocytic leukemia. The CDR3 runs from the conserved cysteine through the conserved F or W. A D gene is named only where the DNA matches it firmly. Rows give clone size only sometimes, using once, few, many, or a class for an expanded clone.

abundance,d_gene,v_gene,j_gene,CDR3aa,CDR3nt
.,TRBD1,TRBV7-6,TRBJ1-2,CASSLTKTGRGYTF,TGTGCCAGCAGCTTAACTAAGACAGGGCGAGGCTACACCTTC
.,.,TRBV21-1,TRBJ1-5,CASSNYRYGNQPQHF,TGTGCCAGCAGCAACTACAGGTATGGCAATCAGCCCCAGCATTTT
few,.,TRBV6-4,TRBJ1-5,CASSEADNQPQHF,TGTGCCAGCAGTGAGGCAGATAATCAGCCCCAGCATTTT
few,TRBD1,TRBV5-6,TRBJ1-5,CASSSQGDQPQHF,TGTGCCAGCAGCTCGCAGGGGGATCAGCCCCAGCATTTT
.,.,TRBV7-3,TRBJ2-7,CASSLTSASYEQYF,TGTGCCAGCAGCTTAACGTCGGCGAGCTACGAGCAGTACTTC
once,TRBD1,TRBV7-9,TRBJ1-1,CASTLGQMNTEAFF,TGTGCCAGCACCTTGGGACAGATGAACACTGAAGCTTTCTTT
once,.,TRBV19,TRBJ1-5,CASSIGGANQPQHF,TGTGCCAGTAGTATCGGGGGGGCAAATCAGCCCCAGCATTTT
.,.,TRBV28,TRBJ2-7,CASRRRLGGREQYF,TGTGCCAGCAGACGACGACTAGGCGGCCGCGAGCAGTACTTC
.,.,TRBV14,TRBJ2-7,CARRGRISYEQYF,TGTGCGAGGAGAGGGAGGATTTCCTACGAGCAGTACTTC
few,.,TRBV2,TRBJ1-1,CASSDTAGGTEAFF,TGTGCCAGCAGTGATACAGCGGGCGGCACTGAAGCTTTCTTT
.,TRBD1,TRBV10-3,TRBJ2-5,CAISPATGILQETQYF,TGTGCCATCAGCCCTGCGACAGGGATCCTGCAAGAGACCCAGTACTTC
few,.,TRBV19,TRBJ2-7,CASTKTLLPWNEQYF,TGTGCCAGTACTAAGACCCTCCTCCCGTGGAACGAGCAGTACTTC
.,TRBD1,TRBV4-1,TRBJ2-7,CASSDRGYEQYF,TGCGCCAGCAGCGACAGGGGTTACGAGCAGTACTTC
few,.,TRBV5-1,TRBJ2-1,CASSVTQLSYNEQFF,TGCGCCAGCAGCGTGACTCAACTCTCCTACAATGAGCAGTTCTTC
.,TRBD1,TRBV5-1,TRBJ1-1,CASSLGTGSTEAFF,TGCGCCAGCAGCTTGGGGACAGGGAGCACTGAAGCTTTCTTT
.,.,TRBV5-1,TRBJ2-2,CASSFRSAGGELFF,TGCGCCAGCAGCTTTCGTTCGGCGGGAGGGGAGCTGTTTTTT
.,.,TRBV15,TRBJ1-5,CATSREGLRLQPQHF,TGTGCCACCAGCAGAGAAGGGCTCCGGCTCCAGCCCCAGCATTTT
few,.,TRBV6-5,TRBJ2-2,CATRIPRGTGELFF,TGTGCCACCAGAATACCTCGTGGTACCGGGGAGCTGTTTTTT
.,.,TRBV6-1,TRBJ2-7,CASSGYGNTYEQYF,TGTGCCAGCAGTGGGTACGGGAACACCTACGAGCAGTACTTC
.,.,TRBV7-2,TRBJ1-2,CASSLDGGNYGYTF,TGTGCCAGCAGTTTAGATGGGGGTAACTATGGCTACACCTTC
.,TRBD2,TRBV10-3,TRBJ2-2,CATNLGLAGAGELFF,TGTGCCACGAACCTGGGACTAGCGGGAGCCGGGGAGCTGTTTTTT
.,TRBD2,TRBV7-9,TRBJ2-7,CASSLGLAGFEQYF,TGTGCCAGCAGCTTAGGACTAGCGGGATTCGAGCAGTACTTC
.,.,TRBV2,TRBJ1-4,CASRDGFPRKKLFF,TGTGCCAGCAGGGACGGATTCCCCCGAAAAAAACTGTTTTTT
.,.,TRBV6-5,TRBJ2-3,CASSLVTSTDTQYF,TGTGCCAGCAGTCTCGTTACTAGCACAGATACGCAGTATTTT
.,.,TRBV5-1,TRBJ1-2,CASSELGGSGYTF,TGCGCCAGCAGCGAACTCGGGGGAAGTGGCTACACCTTC
.,.,TRBV10-2,TRBJ1-2,CASRTGEINYGYTF,TGCGCCAGCAGGACAGGCGAAATTAACTATGGCTACACCTTC
.,.,TRBV4-1,TRBJ2-1,CASSQDLGDGRNEQFF,TGCGCCAGCAGCCAAGATCTGGGGGACGGGAGAAATGAGCAGTTCTTC
.,.,TRBV18,TRBJ1-2,CASSPLPFPGRQNLYGYTF,TGTGCCAGCTCACCACTGCCGTTCCCGGGACGGCAGAATCTCTATGGCTACACCTTC
few,.,TRBV6-5,TRBJ2-7,CASSYSYDGEQYF,TGTGCCAGCAGTTACTCGTACGATGGGGAGCAGTACTTC
.,TRBD1,TRBV18,TRBJ2-1,CASSNRDRGEVNEQFF,TGTGCCAGCTCGAACAGGGACAGGGGGGAAGTCAATGAGCAGTTCTTC
.,TRBD2,TRBV7-8,TRBJ2-7,CASCPSPSGAYEQYF,TGTGCCAGCTGCCCCTCCCCTAGCGGAGCATACGAGCAGTACTTC
.,.,TRBV7-9,TRBJ2-3,CASSRTDTQYF,TGTGCCAGCAGCCGCACAGATACGCAGTATTTT
.,.,TRBV9,TRBJ2-1,CASSPRDGGSASYNEQFF,TGTGCCAGCAGCCCCCGGGACGGAGGTTCGGCCTCCTACAATGAGCAGTTCTTC
few,TRBD1,TRBV5-1,TRBJ2-7,CASSWGQGYEQYF,TGCGCCAGCAGCTGGGGACAGGGCTACGAGCAGTACTTC
few,TRBD2,TRBV7-9,TRBJ2-5,CASSLTGLMGETQYF,TGTGCCAGCAGCTTAACGGGACTAATGGGAGAGACCCAGTACTTC
.,.,TRBV7-2,TRBJ1-5,CASSLVNQPQHF,TGTGCCAGCAGCTTAGTAAATCAGCCCCAGCATTTT
.,TRBD1,TRBV11-3,TRBJ2-3,CASSQGQGDTQYF,TGTGCCAGCAGCCAGGGACAGGGAGATACGCAGTATTTT
.,.,TRBV6-5,TRBJ1-1,CASSYSSRVGSTEAFF,TGTGCCAGCAGTTACTCGTCAAGGGTCGGTAGCACTGAAGCTTTCTTT
.,TRBD1,TRBV5-1,TRBJ2-3,CASSRDRGTDTQYF,TGCGCCAGCAGCCGGGACAGGGGCACAGATACGCAGTATTTT
.,.,TRBV5-5,TRBJ2-1,CASSRRVGVSYNEQFF,TGTGCCAGCAGCAGAAGAGTAGGAGTATCCTACAATGAGCAGTTCTTC
few,TRBD1,TRBV27,TRBJ1-2,CASSPISGTGPYGYTF,TGTGCCAGCAGTCCCATCTCCGGGACAGGGCCTTATGGCTACACCTTC